This T cell receptor (beta chain) was obtained from a study of cytomegalovirus exposure and HLA in healthy donors. Study results and caveats: Donors were assumed by presence/absence analyses to have roughly uniform sequencing depth. Because they were indistinguishable, some V segments, including TRBV6-2 and TRBV6-3, were excluded.

Regarding this clone: The antigen is unknown. The junction departs from the called germline gene at one end, perhaps through a read error.

The PCR contained 60 Vbeta and 13 Jbeta primers. This table comes from immunoSEQ multiplex PCR, and its TCRdb copy is limited to in-frame clones, with some not included. The sample carries 200,000 or so clones, 60% to 80% recorded once. Germline V lookup: CDR1 MDHEN, CDR2 SYDVKM. CDR3 length: 15 residues. This TCR derives from a woman younger than 45 in good health and CMV-seropositive. Sample: PBMCs. The J gene is TRBJ2-1, the V gene TRBV28; 15 bases fit TRBD2. CDR3 bases: TGTGCCAGCAGTCTATGGACTAGCGGGAGGGATGAGCAGTTCTTC. Protein sequence: CASSLWTSGRDEQFF. The full variable domain, with the rest looked up from reference TRBV28 and TRBJ2-1, is DVKVTQSSRYLVKRTGEKVFLECVQDMDHENMFWYRQDPGLGLRLIYFSYDVKMKEKGDIPEGYSVSREKKERFSLILESASTNQTSMYLCASSLWTSGRDEQFFGPGTRLTVL.